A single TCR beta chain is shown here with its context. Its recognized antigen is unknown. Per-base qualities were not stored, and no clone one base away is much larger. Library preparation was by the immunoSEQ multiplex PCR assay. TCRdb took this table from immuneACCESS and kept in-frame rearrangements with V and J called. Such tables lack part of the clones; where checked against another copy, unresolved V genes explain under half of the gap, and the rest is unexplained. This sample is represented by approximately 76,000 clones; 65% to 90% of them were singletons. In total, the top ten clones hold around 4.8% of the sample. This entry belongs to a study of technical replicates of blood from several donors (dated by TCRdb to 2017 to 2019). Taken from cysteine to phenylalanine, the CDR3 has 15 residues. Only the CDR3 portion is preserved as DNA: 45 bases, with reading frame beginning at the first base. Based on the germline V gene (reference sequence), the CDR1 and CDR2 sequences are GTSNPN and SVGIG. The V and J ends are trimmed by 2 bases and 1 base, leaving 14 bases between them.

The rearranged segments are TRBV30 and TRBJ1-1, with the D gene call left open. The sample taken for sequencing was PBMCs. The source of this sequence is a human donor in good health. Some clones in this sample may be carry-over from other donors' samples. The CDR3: CAWSIDTGSNTEAFF. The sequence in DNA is TGTGCCTGGAGTATAGATACCGGGTCGAACACTGAAGCTTTCTTT.